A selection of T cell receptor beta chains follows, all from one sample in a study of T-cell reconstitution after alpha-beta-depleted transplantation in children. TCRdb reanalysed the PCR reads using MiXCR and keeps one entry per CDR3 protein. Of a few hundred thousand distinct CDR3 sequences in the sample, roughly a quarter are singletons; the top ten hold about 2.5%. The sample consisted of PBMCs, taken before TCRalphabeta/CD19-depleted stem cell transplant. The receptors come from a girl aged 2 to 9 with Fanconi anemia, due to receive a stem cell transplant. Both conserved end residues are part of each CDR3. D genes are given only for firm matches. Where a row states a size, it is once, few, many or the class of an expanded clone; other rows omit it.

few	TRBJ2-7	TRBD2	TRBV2	CASRFNSGDEQYF	TGTGCCAGCAGGTTTAATAGCGGGGACGAGCAGTACTTC
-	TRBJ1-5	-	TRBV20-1	CSASVTVKQPQHF	TGCAGTGCTAGCGTGACAGTTAAACAGCCCCAGCATTTT
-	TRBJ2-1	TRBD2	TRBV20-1	CSAERWGGGGAYNEQFF	TGCAGTGCCGAAAGGTGGGGGGGAGGTGGAGCCTACAATGAGCAGTTCTTC
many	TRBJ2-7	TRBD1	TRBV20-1	CSANPGTGPYEQYF	TGCAGTGCTAATCCCGGGACAGGGCCTTACGAGCAGTACTTC
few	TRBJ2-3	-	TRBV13	CASSLEGLSTDTQYF	TGTGCCAGCAGCTTAGAAGGGCTGAGCACAGATACGCAGTATTTT
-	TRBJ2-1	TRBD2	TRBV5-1	CASSYELAGGVHEQFF	TGCGCCAGCAGCTATGAACTAGCGGGAGGCGTTCATGAGCAGTTCTTC
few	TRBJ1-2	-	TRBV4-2	CASSQLTGWYTF	TGTGCCAGCAGCCAGCTTACAGGGTGGTACACCTTC
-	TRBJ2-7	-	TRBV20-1	CSARGLQPYEQYF	TGCAGTGCTAGAGGATTACAGCCCTACGAGCAGTACTTC
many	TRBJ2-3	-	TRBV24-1	CATSLKGRLTDTQYF	TGTGCCACCAGTCTTAAAGGACGCCTCACAGATACGCAGTATTTT
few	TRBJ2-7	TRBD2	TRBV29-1	CSATSGGHYEQYF	TGCAGCGCTACTAGCGGGGGACACTACGAGCAGTACTTC
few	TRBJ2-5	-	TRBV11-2	CASAPGARETQYF	TGTGCCAGCGCCCCTGGGGCGAGGGAGACCCAGTACTTC
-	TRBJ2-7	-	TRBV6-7	CASRGFTYEQYF	TGTGCCAGCAGGGGCTTCACCTACGAGCAGTACTTC
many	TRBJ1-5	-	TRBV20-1	CSARGEGKSNQPQHF	TGCAGTGCTAGAGGTGAAGGGAAGAGCAATCAGCCCCAGCATTTT
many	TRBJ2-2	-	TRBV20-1	CSARVGSGLTGELFF	TGCAGTGCTAGAGTAGGGTCAGGACTTACCGGGGAGCTGTTTTTT
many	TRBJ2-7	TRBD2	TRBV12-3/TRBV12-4	CASRPGLAAYEQYF	TGTGCCAGCAGACCGGGACTAGCGGCCTACGAGCAGTACTTC
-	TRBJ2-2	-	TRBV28	CASLEELRTGELFF	TGTGCCAGCCTCGAGGAGCTCCGTACCGGGGAGCTGTTTTTT
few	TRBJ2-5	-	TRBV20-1	CSATLAILYQETQYF	TGCAGTGCTACCCTGGCCATACTGTACCAAGAGACCCAGTACTTC
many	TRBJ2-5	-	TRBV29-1	CSGKGGSGETQYF	TGCAGCGGAAAAGGGGGAAGTGGTGAGACCCAGTACTTC
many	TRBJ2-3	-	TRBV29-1	CSVGGATDTQYF	TGCAGCGTCGGCGGTGCCACAGATACGCAGTATTTT
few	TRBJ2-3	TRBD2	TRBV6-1	CASSPPLAGSTDTQYF	TGTGCCAGCAGTCCTCCCCTAGCGGGAAGTACAGATACGCAGTATTTT
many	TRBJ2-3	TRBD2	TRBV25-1	CASSLREVADTQYF	TGTGCCAGCAGTCTACGGGAGGTGGCAGATACGCAGTATTTT
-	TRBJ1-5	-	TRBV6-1	CASRDSSNQPQHF	TGTGCCAGCAGAGACAGTAGCAATCAGCCCCAGCATTTT
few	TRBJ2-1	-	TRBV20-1	CSASRGARVHNEQFF	TGCAGTGCTAGTAGGGGGGCAAGAGTCCACAATGAGCAGTTCTTC
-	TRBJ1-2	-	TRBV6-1	CASSRGPPRDSPPRGYTF	TGTGCCAGCAGTCGGGGGCCGCCCCGGGACTCCCCCCCGCGCGGCTACACCTTC
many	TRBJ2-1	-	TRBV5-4	CASSFEVAANEQFF	TGTGCCAGCAGCTTCGAAGTAGCGGCCAATGAGCAGTTCTTC
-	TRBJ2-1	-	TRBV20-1	CSASRVTNNEQFF	TGCAGTGCTAGTCGAGTGACTAACAATGAGCAGTTCTTC
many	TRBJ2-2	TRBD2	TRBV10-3	CAISELAGGTGELFF	TGTGCCATCAGTGAACTAGCGGGAGGTACCGGGGAGCTGTTTTTT
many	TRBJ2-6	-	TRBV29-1	CSVESAGANVLTF	TGCAGCGTTGAATCAGCCGGGGCCAACGTCCTGACTTTC
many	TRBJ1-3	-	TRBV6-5	CASSYRVAGNTIYF	TGTGCCAGCAGTTATAGGGTGGCTGGAAACACCATATATTTT
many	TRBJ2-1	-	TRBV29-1	CSVDGGEQFF	TGCAGCGTTGACGGAGGTGAGCAGTTCTTC
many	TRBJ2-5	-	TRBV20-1	CSARGETQYF	TGCAGTGCTAGAGGGGAGACCCAGTACTTC
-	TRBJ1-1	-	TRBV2	CASRSDTNTEAFF	TGTGCCAGCAGGTCGGACACGAACACTGAAGCTTTCTTT
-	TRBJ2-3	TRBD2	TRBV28	CASRYGRGITDTQYF	TGTGCCAGCAGATATGGGCGGGGGATCACAGATACGCAGTATTTT
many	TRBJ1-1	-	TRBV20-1	CSASEGRNTEAFF	TGCAGTGCTAGCGAAGGGAGGAACACTGAAGCTTTCTTT
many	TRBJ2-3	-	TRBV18	CASSLLPLDRTTTDTQYF	TGTGCCAGCTCACTACTCCCGTTGGACAGAACAACCACAGATACGCAGTATTTT